Below, one T cell receptor beta chain is given with its context. Its specificity is not known. Clones were read by immunoSEQ multiplex PCR, and TCRdb kept only the in-frame ones, dropping some. In the table there are some 650,000 clones, roughly 97% of which are singletons. This sample was included in a study of shared clonotypes between healthy human individuals. Study-level points and caveats: Naive CD4 clonotypes overlapped across a handful of donors at about 5.3%.

Source material: naive CD4+ T cells sorted from blood. The sample's subset: CD45RA+ positively selected. The sequence was collected from a woman aged 25 to 39 in good health.

The CDR3 here is CASSELENTEAFF. DNA of the CDR3: TGTGCCAGCAGTGAACTGGAGAACACTGAAGCTTTCTTT. The chain combines TRBV6-5 with TRBJ1-1, with D unclear. Per germline, CDR1 MNHEY and CDR2 SVGAGI. The length of the CDR3 is 13 residues. V lost 5 bases, J lost 1 base, and 8 bases lay in between.